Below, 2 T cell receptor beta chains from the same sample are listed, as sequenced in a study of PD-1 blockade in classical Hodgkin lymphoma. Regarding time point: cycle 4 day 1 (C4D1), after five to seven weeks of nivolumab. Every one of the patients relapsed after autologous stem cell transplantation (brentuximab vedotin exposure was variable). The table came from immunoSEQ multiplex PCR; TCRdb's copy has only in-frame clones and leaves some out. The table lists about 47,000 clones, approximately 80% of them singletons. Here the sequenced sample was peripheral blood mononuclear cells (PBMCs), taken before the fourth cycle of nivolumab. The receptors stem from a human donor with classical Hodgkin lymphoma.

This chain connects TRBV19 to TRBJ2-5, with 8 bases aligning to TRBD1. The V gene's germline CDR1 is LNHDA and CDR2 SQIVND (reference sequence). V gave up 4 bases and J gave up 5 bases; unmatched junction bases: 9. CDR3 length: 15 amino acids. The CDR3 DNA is TGTGCCAGTAGTAAGGGGGACAGGAGACGGGAGACCCAGTACTTC. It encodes CASSKGDRRRETQYF.

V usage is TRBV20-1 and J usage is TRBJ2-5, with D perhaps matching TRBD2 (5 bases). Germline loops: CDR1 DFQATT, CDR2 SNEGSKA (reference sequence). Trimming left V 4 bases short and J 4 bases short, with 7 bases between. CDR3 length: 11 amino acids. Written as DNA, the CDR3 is TGCAGTGCTACCGGAGGAGAGACCCAGTACTTC. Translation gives CSATGGETQYF.